This TCR beta chain originates from a study of T cell responses to AZD1222 COVID-19 vaccine. A remark on this clone: What it recognizes is unknown.

Data came from immunoSEQ multiplex PCR; TCRdb stores just in-frame clones and leaves some out. The sample consists of around 160,000 clones, more than 75% of them appearing once. Germline V gene data show CDR1 as MNHNY and CDR2 as SVGAGI (reference sequence). This CDR3 is built from 16 residues. V was pared by 5 bases and J by 5 bases, with 18 bases between. Points from the study as a whole: Females made up more of the donors, who were largely white British, and clonal diversity may have come out too low. With dominance at 160-218 and 743-854, vaccine-associated CD4 TCRs spanned spike. Targets within unmutated variant regions were reportedly found for nearly half of spike-specific TCRs.

Material: peripheral blood, obtained on day 0 of MenACWY control vaccination. This TCR derives from an adult in good health. The chain has TRBV6-6 and TRBJ2-2; D might be TRBD2 (7 bases). In DNA, the CDR3 is TGTGCCAGCAGTCCTGACGAGGGGGACTATACCGGGGAGCTGTTTTTT. Residues: CASSPDEGDYTGELFF.